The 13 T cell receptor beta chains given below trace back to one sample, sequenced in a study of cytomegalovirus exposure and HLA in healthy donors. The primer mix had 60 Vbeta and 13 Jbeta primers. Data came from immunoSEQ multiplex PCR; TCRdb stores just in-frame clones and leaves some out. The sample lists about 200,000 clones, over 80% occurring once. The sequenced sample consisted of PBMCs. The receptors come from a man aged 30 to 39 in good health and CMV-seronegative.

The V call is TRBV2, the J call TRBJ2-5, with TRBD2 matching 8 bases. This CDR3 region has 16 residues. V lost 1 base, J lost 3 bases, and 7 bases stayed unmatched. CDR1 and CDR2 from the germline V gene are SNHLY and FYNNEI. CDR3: CASSEEVLAAEETQYF. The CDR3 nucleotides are TGTGCCAGCAGTGAAGAGGTACTAGCGGCCGAAGAGACCCAGTACTTC.

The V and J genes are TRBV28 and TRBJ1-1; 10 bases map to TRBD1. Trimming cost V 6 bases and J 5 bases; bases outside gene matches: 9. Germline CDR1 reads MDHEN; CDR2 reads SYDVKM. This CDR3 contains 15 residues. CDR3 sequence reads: CASSNRQGALTEAFF. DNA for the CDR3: TGTGCCAGCAGCAACCGACAGGGGGCTCTAACTGAAGCTTTCTTT.

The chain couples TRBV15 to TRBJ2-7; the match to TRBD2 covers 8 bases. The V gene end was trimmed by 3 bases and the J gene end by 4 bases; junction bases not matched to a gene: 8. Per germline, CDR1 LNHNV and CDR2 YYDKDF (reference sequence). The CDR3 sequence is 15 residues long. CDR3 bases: TGTGCCACCAGCAGGGGACTAGGGATTCAATACGAGCAGTACTTC. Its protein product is CATSRGLGIQYEQYF.

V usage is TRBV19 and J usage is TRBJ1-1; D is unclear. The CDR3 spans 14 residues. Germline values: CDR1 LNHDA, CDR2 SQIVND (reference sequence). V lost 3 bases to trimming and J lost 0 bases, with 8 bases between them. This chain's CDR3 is CASSMPGLNTEAFF. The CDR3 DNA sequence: TGTGCCAGTAGTATGCCAGGCTTGAACACTGAAGCTTTCTTT.

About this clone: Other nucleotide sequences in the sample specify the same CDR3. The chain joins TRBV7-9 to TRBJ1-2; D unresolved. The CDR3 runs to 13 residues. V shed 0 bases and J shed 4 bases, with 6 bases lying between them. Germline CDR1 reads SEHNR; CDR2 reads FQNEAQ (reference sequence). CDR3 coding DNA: TGTGCCAGCAGCTTAGCGCCGAGCTATGGCTACACCTTC. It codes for CASSLAPSYGYTF.

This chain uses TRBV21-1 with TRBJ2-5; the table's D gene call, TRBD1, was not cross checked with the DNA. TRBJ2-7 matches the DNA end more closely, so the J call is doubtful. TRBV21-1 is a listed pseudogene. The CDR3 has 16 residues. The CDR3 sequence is CASSKWKNRFRSEQYF. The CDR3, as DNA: TGTGCCAGCAGCAAATGGAAAAACAGGTTTCGCTCCGAGCAGTACTTC.

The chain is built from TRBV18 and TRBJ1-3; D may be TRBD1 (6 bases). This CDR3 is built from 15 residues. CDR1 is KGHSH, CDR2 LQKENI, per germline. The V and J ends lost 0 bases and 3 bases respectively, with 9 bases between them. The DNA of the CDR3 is TGTGCCAGCTCACCACCGTCAGGGGTTGGAAACACCATATATTTT. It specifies CASSPPSGVGNTIYF.

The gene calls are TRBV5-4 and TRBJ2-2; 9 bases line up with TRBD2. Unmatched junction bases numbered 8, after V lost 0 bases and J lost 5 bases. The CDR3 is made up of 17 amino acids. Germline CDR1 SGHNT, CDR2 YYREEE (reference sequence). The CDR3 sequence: CASSLGGSGSGTGELFF. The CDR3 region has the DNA TGTGCCAGCAGCTTGGGAGGTAGCGGGAGCGGGACCGGGGAGCTGTTTTTT.

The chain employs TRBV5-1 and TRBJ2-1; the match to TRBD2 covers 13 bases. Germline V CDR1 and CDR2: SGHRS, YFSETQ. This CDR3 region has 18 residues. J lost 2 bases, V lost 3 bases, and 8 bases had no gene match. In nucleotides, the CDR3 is TGCGCCAGCAGCTCCGGACTAGCGGGAGATGTCACCTACAATGAGCAGTTCTTC. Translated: CASSSGLAGDVTYNEQFF.

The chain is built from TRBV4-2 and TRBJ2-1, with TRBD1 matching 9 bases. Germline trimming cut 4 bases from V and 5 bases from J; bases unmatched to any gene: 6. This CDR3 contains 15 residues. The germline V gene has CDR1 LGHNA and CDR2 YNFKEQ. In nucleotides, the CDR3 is TGTGCCAGCAGCCCCCGGGACAGGGAGAACAATGAGCAGTTCTTC. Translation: CASSPRDRENNEQFF.

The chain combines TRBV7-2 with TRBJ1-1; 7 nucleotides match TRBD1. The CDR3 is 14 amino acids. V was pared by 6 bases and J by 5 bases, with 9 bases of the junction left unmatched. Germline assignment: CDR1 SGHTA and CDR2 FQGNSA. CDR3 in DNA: TGTGCCAGCAGTACTAGACAGGGTAGAACTGAAGCTTTCTTT. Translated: CASSTRQGRTEAFF.

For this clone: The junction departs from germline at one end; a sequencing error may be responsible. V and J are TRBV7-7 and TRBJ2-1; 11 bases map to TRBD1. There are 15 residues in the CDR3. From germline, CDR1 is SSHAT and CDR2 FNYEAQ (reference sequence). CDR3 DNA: TGTGCTAGCAGCCCCGGGACAGGGGGCTACAATGAGCAGTTCTTC. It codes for CASSPGTGGYNEQFF.

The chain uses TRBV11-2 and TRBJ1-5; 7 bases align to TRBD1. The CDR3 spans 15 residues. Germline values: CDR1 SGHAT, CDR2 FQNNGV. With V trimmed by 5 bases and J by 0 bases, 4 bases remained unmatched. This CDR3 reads CASSRRDSSNQPQHF. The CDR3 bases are TGTGCCAGCAGCCGCCGGGACAGTAGCAATCAGCCCCAGCATTTT.